This T cell receptor beta chain was found in a study of identical twins. Addition of a universal primer site occurred through template switching, and cDNA carried unique molecular identifiers. MiXCR was run by TCRdb on the 5' RACE reads, yielding one entry per CDR3 protein. The sample records some 1,600,000 distinct CDR3 sequences, around a third being singletons. With 4 bases removed from V and 4 bases from J, the gap between germline ends came to 15 bases. The CDR3 covers 15 residues. Germline V CDR1 and CDR2: SNHLY, FYNNEI. General study findings and limits: While abundant cord blood beta clonotypes carried fewer insertions, memory repertoires showed no such pattern.

Of note for this clonotype: The antigen remains undetermined.

This sequence was found in a newborn girl in good health. The chain recombines TRBV2 with TRBJ2-3; the D gene is possibly TRBD2 (6 bases). The sample was cord blood. The CDR3 coding sequence is TGTGCCAGCAGTGCTTGGCGGGATGTGGCAGATACGCAGTATTTT. Translating gives CASSAWRDVADTQYF.